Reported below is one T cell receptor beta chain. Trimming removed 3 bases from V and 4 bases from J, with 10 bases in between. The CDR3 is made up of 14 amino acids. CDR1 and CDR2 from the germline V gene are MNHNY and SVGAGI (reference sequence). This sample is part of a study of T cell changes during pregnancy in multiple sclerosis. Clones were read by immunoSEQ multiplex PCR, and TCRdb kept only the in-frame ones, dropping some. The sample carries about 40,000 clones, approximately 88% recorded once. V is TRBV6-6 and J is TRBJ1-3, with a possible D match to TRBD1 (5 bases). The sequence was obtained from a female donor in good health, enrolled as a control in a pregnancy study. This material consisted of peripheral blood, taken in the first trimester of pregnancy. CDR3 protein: CASSYGQGGNTIYF. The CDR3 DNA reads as TGTGCCAGCAGTTATGGCCAGGGAGGAAACACCATATATTTT.